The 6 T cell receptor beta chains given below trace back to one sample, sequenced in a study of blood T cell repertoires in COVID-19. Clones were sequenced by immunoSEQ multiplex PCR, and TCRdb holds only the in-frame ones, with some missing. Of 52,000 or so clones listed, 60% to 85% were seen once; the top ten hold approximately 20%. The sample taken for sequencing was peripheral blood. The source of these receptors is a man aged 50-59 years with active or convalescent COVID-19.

DNA for the CDR3: TGTGCCAGCAGCTCGACCGGGACAGGGTTCCCAGATACGCAGTATTTT. It yields the protein CASSSTGTGFPDTQYF. The rearrangement links TRBV9 to TRBJ2-3; 9 bases agree with TRBD1. CDR1 SGDLS and CDR2 YYNGEE come from the germline V gene. The CDR3 contains 16 residues. Germline trimming cut 4 bases from V and 4 bases from J; bases unmatched to any gene: 10.

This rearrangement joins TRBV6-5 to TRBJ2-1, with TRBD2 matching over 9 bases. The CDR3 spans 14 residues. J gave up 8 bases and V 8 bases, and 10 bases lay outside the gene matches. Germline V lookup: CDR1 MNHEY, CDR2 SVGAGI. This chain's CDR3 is CASGGGSGSDEQFF. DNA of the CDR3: TGTGCCAGCGGCGGGGGTAGCGGGAGCGATGAGCAGTTCTTC.

The CDR3 protein is CATSRGQTEGETQYF. DNA of the CDR3: TGTGCCACCAGCAGGGGACAGACCGAGGGAGAGACCCAGTACTTC. The rearrangement links TRBV15 to TRBJ2-5; 7 bases are shared with TRBD1. Germline values: CDR1 LNHNV, CDR2 YYDKDF (reference sequence). With V trimmed by 3 bases and J by 4 bases, 8 bases remained unmatched. CDR3 length: 15 residues.

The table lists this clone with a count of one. The CDR3 coding sequence is TGTGCCAGCAGCTGGAGGGCAAACTATGGCTACACCTTC. Translating it yields CASSWRANYGYTF. V and J are TRBV11-1 and TRBJ1-2; no definite D call. Trimming stripped 4 bases from V and 2 bases from J, with 8 bases between. The CDR3 contains 13 residues. The V gene's germline CDR1 is SGHAT and CDR2 FQDESV (reference sequence).

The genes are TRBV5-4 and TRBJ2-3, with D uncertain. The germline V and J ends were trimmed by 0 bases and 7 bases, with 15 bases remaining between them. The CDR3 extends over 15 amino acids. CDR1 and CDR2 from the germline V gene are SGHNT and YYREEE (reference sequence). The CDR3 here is CASSLVSVPGNTQYF. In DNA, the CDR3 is TGTGCCAGCAGCTTGGTGTCTGTCCCCGGTAATACGCAGTATTTT.

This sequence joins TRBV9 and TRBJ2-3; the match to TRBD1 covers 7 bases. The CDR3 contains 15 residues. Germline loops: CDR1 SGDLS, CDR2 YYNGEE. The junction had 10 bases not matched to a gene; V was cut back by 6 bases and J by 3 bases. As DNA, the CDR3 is TGTGCCAGCACCGCGACAGGGTTGATAACAGATACGCAGTATTTT. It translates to CASTATGLITDTQYF. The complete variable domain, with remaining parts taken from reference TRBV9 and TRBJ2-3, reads DSGVTQTPKHLITATGQRVTLRCSPRSGDLSVYWYQQSLDQGLQFLIQYYNGEERAKGNILERFSAQQFPDLHSELNLSSLELGDSALYFCASTATGLITDTQYFGPGTRLTVL.